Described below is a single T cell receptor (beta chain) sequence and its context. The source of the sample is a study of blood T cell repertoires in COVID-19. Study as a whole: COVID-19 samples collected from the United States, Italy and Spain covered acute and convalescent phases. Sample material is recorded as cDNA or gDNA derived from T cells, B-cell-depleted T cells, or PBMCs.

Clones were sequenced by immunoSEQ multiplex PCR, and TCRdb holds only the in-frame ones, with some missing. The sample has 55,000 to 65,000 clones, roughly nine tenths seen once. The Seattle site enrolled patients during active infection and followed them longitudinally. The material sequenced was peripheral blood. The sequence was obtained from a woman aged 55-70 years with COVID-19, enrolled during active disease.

The CDR3 nucleotides read TGCGCCAGCGCGCGGGGGGGCGTAATCTACAATGAGCAGTTCTTC. Translation gives CASARGGVIYNEQFF. The chain employs TRBV4-1 and TRBJ2-1, with 9 positions matching TRBD2. Per germline, CDR1 MGHRA and CDR2 YSYEKL. The CDR3 spans 15 residues. Unmatched junction bases numbered 8, after V lost 8 bases and J lost 3 bases.